This entry features one TCR beta chain sequence. This sample was included in a study of blood T cell repertoires in COVID-19. As for the study in general: Some COVID-19 samples were acute and others convalescent; all came from the United States, Italy and Spain. T cells, B-cell-depleted T cells, or PBMCs supplied cDNA or gDNA.

The CDR3 is 15 residues long. The junction had 10 bases not matched to a gene; V was cut back by 4 bases and J by 5 bases. Germline-derived CDR1 and CDR2 are SGHVS and FQNEAQ. Assay used: immunoSEQ multiplex PCR; TCRdb lists only in-frame clones, some missing. The sample has 300,000 to 500,000 clones, over 75% seen once. The study drew participants aged roughly 18 to 95 years from fewer than 30 US areas. Self-reported history from a screening survey and questionnaire set each donor's cohort. The genes are TRBV7-8 and TRBJ1-2; TRBD1 matches at 7 bases. The sample was PBMCs or T cells enriched from blood (not recorded which). This sequence was found in a woman in her twenties or thirties with acute COVID-19. The CDR3 bases are TGTGCCAGCAGCTCCCAGGGGGAGAAGGGTTATGGCTACACCTTC. Translated: CASSSQGEKGYGYTF.